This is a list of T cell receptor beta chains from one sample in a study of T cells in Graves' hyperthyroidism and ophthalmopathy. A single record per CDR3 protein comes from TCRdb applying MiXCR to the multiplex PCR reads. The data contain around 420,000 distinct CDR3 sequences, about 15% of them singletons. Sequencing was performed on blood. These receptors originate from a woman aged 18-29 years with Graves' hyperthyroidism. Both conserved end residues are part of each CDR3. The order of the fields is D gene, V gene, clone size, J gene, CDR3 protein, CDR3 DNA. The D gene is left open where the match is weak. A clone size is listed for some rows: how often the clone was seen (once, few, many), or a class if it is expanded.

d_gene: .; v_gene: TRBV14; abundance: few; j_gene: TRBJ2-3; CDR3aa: CASSQVRAGGTDTQYF; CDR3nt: TGTGCCAGCAGCCAAGTCCGAGCGGGTGGTACAGATACGCAGTATTTT
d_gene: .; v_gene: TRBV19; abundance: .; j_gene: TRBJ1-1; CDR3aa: CASSTTPTAEAFF; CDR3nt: TGTGCCAGTAGTACCACCCCCACGGCTGAAGCTTTCTTT
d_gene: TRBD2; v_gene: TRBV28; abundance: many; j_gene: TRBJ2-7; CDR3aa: CASSLGLAGGLTSYEQYF; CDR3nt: TGTGCCAGCAGTTTGGGACTAGCGGGAGGGCTGACTTCCTACGAGCAGTACTTC
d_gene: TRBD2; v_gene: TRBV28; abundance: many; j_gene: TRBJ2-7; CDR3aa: CASSLSTAGTSGYEQYF; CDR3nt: TGTGCCAGCAGTTTGAGCACCGCCGGGACTAGCGGCTACGAGCAGTACTTC
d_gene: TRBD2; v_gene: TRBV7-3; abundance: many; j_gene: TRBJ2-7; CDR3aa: CASSLRGGRASEQYF; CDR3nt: TGTGCCAGCAGCTTAAGGGGCGGGAGGGCCTCAGAGCAGTACTTC
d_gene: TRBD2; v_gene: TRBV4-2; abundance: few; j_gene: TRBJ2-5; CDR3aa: CASSQDWGLAGGEQETQYF; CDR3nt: TGTGCCAGCAGCCAAGATTGGGGACTAGCGGGGGGCGAACAAGAGACCCAGTACTTC
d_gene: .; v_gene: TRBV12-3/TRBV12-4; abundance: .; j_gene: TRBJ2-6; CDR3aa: CASEPLVTPRSGANVLTF; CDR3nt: TGTGCCAGCGAACCCTTAGTGACGCCCCGCTCTGGGGCCAACGTCCTGACTTTC
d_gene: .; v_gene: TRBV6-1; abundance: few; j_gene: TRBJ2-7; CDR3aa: CASRPGPPYEQYF; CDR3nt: TGTGCCAGCAGACCCGGTCCCCCCTACGAGCAGTACTTC
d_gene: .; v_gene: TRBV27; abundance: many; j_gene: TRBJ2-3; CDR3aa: CASSFVPPTDTQYF; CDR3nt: TGTGCCAGCAGTTTTGTTCCGCCCACAGATACGCAGTATTTT
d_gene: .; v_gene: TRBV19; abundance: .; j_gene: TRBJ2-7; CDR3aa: CASSRGLANPYEQYF; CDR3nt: TGTGCCAGTAGTCGGGGGCTCGCCAACCCCTACGAGCAGTACTTC
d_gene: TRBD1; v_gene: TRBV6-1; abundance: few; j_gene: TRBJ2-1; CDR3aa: CASSKTGTGTGPNEQFF; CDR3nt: TGTGCCAGCAGTAAGACCGGGACAGGAACCGGTCCCAATGAGCAGTTCTTC
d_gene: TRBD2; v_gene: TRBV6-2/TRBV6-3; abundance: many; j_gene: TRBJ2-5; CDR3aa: CASSYSSSGQETQYF; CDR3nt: TGTGCCAGCAGTTACTCGTCTAGCGGCCAAGAGACCCAGTACTTC
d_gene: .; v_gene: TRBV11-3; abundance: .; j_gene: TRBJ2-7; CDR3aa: CASSFADSSYEQYF; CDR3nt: TGTGCCAGCAGCTTTGCGGACAGCTCCTACGAGCAGTACTTC
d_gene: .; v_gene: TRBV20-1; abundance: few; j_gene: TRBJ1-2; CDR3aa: CSAADGQFNYGYTF; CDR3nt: TGCAGTGCTGCCGACGGACAGTTTAACTATGGCTACACCTTC
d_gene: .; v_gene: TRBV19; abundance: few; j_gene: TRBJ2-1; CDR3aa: CASSLGGARYNEQFF; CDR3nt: TGTGCCAGTAGTTTGGGGGGAGCTAGATACAATGAGCAGTTCTTC
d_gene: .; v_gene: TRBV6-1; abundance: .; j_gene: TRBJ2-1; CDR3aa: CASSRGDSYNEQFF; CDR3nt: TGTGCCAGCAGTAGGGGCGACTCCTACAATGAGCAGTTCTTC
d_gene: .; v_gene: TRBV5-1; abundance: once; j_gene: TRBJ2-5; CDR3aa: CASSSRGQGETQYF; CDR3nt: TGCGCCAGCAGCTCCCGGGGGCAGGGGGAGACCCAGTACTTC
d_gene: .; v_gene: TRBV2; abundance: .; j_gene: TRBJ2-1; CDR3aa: CASSEGVSGNEQFF; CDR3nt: TGCGCCAGCAGTGAGGGGGTTTCTGGGAATGAGCAGTTCTTC
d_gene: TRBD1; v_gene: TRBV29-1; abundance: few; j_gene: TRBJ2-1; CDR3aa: CSVERTGDYNEQFF; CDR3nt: TGCAGCGTTGAAAGGACAGGTGATTACAATGAGCAGTTCTTC
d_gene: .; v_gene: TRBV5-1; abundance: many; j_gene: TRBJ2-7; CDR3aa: CASSVPGEQYF; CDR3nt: TGCGCCAGCAGCGTCCCAGGCGAGCAGTACTTC
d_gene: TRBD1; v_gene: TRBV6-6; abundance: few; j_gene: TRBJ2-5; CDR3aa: CASSYRIQGTGQETQYF; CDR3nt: TGTGCCAGCAGTTACCGCATACAAGGGACAGGACAAGAGACCCAGTACTTC
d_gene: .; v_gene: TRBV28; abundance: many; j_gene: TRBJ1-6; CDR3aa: CASRNKSSYNSPLHF; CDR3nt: TGTGCCAGCAGGAACAAGAGCTCCTATAATTCACCCCTCCACTTT
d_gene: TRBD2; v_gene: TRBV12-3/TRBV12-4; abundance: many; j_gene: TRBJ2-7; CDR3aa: CASSTAGTSGGRWDEQYF; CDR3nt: TGTGCCAGCAGTACCGCCGGGACTAGCGGGGGGCGGTGGGACGAGCAGTACTTC
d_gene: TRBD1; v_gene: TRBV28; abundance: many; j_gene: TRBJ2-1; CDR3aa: CASTPGDRANEQFF; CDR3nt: TGTGCCAGCACCCCAGGGGACAGGGCAAATGAGCAGTTCTTC
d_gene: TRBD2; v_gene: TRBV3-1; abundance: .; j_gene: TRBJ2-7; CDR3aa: CASSTSGGAGEQYF; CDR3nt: TGTGCCAGCAGCACAAGCGGGGGGGCGGGGGAGCAGTACTTC
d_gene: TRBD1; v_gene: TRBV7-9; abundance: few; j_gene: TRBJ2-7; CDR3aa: CASSFGGGQGVEQYF; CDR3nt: TGTGCCAGCAGCTTCGGGGGGGGACAGGGGGTCGAGCAGTACTTC
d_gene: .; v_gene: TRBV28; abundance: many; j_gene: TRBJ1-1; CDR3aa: CASSFLRGRGTEAFF; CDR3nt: TGTGCCAGCAGTTTTCTCCGAGGCAGAGGCACTGAAGCTTTCTTT
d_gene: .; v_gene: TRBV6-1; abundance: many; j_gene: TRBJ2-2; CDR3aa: CASQMGTLAGELFF; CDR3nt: TGTGCCAGCCAGATGGGCACCCTGGCCGGGGAGCTGTTTTTT
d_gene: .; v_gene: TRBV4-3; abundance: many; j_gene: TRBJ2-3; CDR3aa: CASSQEGRNTDTQYF; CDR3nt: TGCGCCAGCAGCCAAGAGGGCCGGAACACAGATACGCAGTATTTT
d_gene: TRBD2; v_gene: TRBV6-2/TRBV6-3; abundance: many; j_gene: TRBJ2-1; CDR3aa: CASKKSGGGDNEQFF; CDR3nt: TGTGCCAGCAAAAAAAGCGGGGGGGGAGACAATGAGCAGTTCTTC
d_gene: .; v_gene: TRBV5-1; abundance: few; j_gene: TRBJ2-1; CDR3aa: CASSSSLSEQFF; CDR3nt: TGCGCCAGCAGCTCAAGCTTATCTGAGCAGTTCTTC
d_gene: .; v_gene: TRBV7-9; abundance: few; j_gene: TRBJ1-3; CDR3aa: CASSFEGNTIYF; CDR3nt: TGTGCCAGCAGCTTCGAGGGAAACACCATATATTTT
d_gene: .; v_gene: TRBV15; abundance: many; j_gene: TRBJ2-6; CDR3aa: CATSEGAQSGANVLTF; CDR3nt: TGTGCCACCTCGGAGGGGGCGCAGTCTGGGGCCAACGTCCTGACTTTC